This TCR beta chain emerged from a study of T-cell reconstitution after alpha-beta-depleted transplantation in children. Study-level findings and limits: Where some patients showed high TCRbeta diversity at day 60, it came from recipient T cells and thymic progenitors that had survived. Reportedly, only several hundred clones from non-depleted graft cells drove alpha-beta T-cell counts at about two months.

CDR1 and CDR2 (germline): KGHDR, SFDVKD. The CDR3 covers 15 residues. V lost 4 bases and J lost 0, with 12 bases in between. This sample's TCRbeta library carried unique molecular identifier barcodes. TCRdb passed the PCR reads through MiXCR, listing each CDR3 protein once. This table holds fewer than 450,000 distinct CDR3 sequences, roughly 15% found once. This clonotype was observed a handful of times. The antigen remains unidentified. This receptor was identified in a male patient between 2 and 15 years old who had a stem cell transplant for acute lymphoblastic leukemia, so the T cells may come from the graft donor. V gene TRBV24-1 combines with J gene TRBJ2-7; D is unresolved. Specimen: PBMCs, mostly from graft donor cells, collected 360 days after TCRalphabeta/CD19-depleted stem cell transplant. The CDR3 DNA follows: TGTGCCACCAGTGACACGACGTCACCCTCCTACGAGCAGTACTTC. Protein product: CATSDTTSPSYEQYF.